This T cell receptor beta chain was obtained from a study of T cell clonality in common variable immunodeficiency (dated by TCRdb to 2013 to 2016). This clone occurred a few times. Its antigen remains unidentified. Most CVID patients and most healthy controls were of Caucasian heritage. Heparinized peripheral whole blood samples of about 5 to 8.5 ml were collected from each donor. Genomic DNA from adults with common variable immune deficiency (CVID) and from healthy adult controls was used for sequencing of TCRbeta CDR3 repertoires. The control group was made up of about 22 healthy adult volunteers (around 10 male and roughly twelve female) whose ages ranged from roughly 20 to 75 years, with a mean age of around 30. Diluted blood was subjected to density centrifugation over Hypaque 1077 or Ficoll-Paque for isolation of peripheral blood mononuclear cells. Unsorted mononuclear cells served as the source of genomic DNA, which was extracted either by Qiagen column purification or by a centrifugation-based method.

Equivalent amounts of genomic DNA from CVID and control samples were used as sequencing input. For every sample, a 60 bp segment covering the rearranged TCRbeta CDR3 region was amplified and then sequenced. TCRbeta amplification used the immunoSEQ assay, a bias-corrected multiplex PCR with high-throughput sequencing. In the authors' own workflow: Every unique nucleotide sequence counted as a clone and was annotated with V, D and J genes, copy number and frequency. Sequences were labeled productive if in frame, and non-productive if out of frame or containing stop codons. As previously described, clonality was calculated on the basis of Shannon's entropy. Mean CDR3 Kyte-Doolittle hydropathy was derived from the predicted amino acid sequences of productive clones. Hierarchical clustering of scaled V gene usage was performed with the R hclust function using Manhattan distance and complete linkage. Clone sharing by CDR3 amino acid sequence was assessed by resampling 12 repertoires per group over 100 rounds. The repertoires were searched for more than 65 published EBV-specific and almost 250 published CMV-specific TCRbeta sequences. After a couple of CVID samples that produced fewer than 10,000 sequences were dropped from the analysis, around 40 CVID repertoires remained. TCRdb took over this immuneACCESS table, retaining in-frame rearrangements with V and J assigned. Such tables are incomplete; in checked studies, under half of the missing clones stem from an unresolved V gene, and the remainder is unexplained. V and J calls and clone size are given by that table; D and trimming were obtained from the DNA. The sample features about 66,000 clones, and none is a singleton. The ten largest clones take up over 1.5% of the sample.

General study outcomes and caveats: Correlations between repertoire features and clinical complications were limited by patient heterogeneity within the CVID cohort. Reportedly, TCRbeta sequences from CVID had fewer deletions and N-nucleotide insertions, and highly modified clones with 13 or more V deletions were absent from CVID. Even though DNA input was equal, the average per sample came to about 81,820 unique sequences for controls compared with 25,000 to 35,000 for CVID samples. TCRbeta clonality was higher in CVID subjects than in healthy controls (t-test p = 0.018), and the increase was most characteristic of about a third of subjects. It was noted by the authors that sequencing of the repertoires of T cell subpopulations would be needed to clarify the cause of the increased clonality in CVID. CVID subjects shared fewer TCRbeta clones with each other than healthy controls did (p < 0.0001).

The TCR originated in a person aged 18-70 years in good health. Specimen: peripheral blood mononuclear cells.

The sequenced CDR3 bases are TGCAGTGCTAGAGAGCAGGGCTCCCCATATAATTCACCC. It encodes CSAREQGSPYNSP. The CDR3 reads in full as CSAREQGSPYNSPLHF. Recombination connected TRBV20-1 to TRBJ1-6, and possibly TRBD1, on 5 matching bases. The read falls 3 residues short of the CDR3 end, and the missing part is taken from the germline J gene. The germline V gene (reference sequence) supplies CDR1 DFQATT and CDR2 SNEGSKA. V loses 0 bases, J loses 4 bases, and the germline ends lie 13 bases apart. Counted from cysteine to phenylalanine, this CDR3 has 16 amino acids. The DNA shown is the part of the CDR3 that was read: 39 bases, in frame from base 1.